This T cell receptor beta chain was recovered during a study of blood T cell repertoires in COVID-19. The wider study: The cDNA or gDNA used as material had been derived from T cells, B-cell-depleted T cells, or PBMCs.

In the original analysis: Quantification of nucleated cells was approximated via reference gene primer amplification. Libraries were prepared by immunoSEQ multiplex PCR; TCRdb keeps only in-frame clonotypes and omits some of them. V and J calls plus clone size are reproduced from that table; the DNA served to infer D and trimming. The sample lists some 400,000 clones, over 65% occurring once. J was trimmed by 3 bases and V by 4 bases; bases with no gene match: 6. Germline assignment: CDR1 LGHNA and CDR2 YNFKEQ. The CDR3 contains 15 residues. The chain joins TRBV4-2 to TRBJ1-3, with 7 bases that match TRBD1. Sequenced material: peripheral blood. The TCR sequence derives from a human donor with acute or convalescent COVID-19. The donor label of this sample is uncertain. DNA of the CDR3: TGTGCCAGCAGCCGCGAACAGGGGAGTGGAAACACCATATATTTT. It translates to CASSREQGSGNTIYF.